This T cell receptor (beta chain) came from a study of T cell responses to AZD1222 COVID-19 vaccine. The study, taken as a whole, reports: Vaccine-associated CD4 TCRs ranged over spike, dominating at 160-218 and 743-854. Baseline seropositivity characterized only six AZD1222 recipients.

About this clone itself: What it binds is not known.

Data came from immunoSEQ multiplex PCR; TCRdb stores just in-frame clones and leaves some out. The repertoire has fewer than 90,000 clones, about nine tenths of them found once; the top ten carry just over 5.5%. The CDR3 extends over 13 amino acids. The germline CDR1 and CDR2 sequences are SQVTM and ANQGSEA. V dropped 6 bases and J dropped 1; count of bases not matched to a gene: 5. Here the sequenced sample was peripheral blood, taken 28 days after the second AZD1222 dose. This sequence joins TRBV29-1 and TRBJ1-1, with 7 positions matching TRBD1. This TCR derives from an adult who received the AZD1222 COVID-19 vaccine. CDR3 nucleotide sequence: TGCAGCGTGTCACAGGGGCGGAACACTGAAGCTTTCTTT. Protein: CSVSQGRNTEAFF.